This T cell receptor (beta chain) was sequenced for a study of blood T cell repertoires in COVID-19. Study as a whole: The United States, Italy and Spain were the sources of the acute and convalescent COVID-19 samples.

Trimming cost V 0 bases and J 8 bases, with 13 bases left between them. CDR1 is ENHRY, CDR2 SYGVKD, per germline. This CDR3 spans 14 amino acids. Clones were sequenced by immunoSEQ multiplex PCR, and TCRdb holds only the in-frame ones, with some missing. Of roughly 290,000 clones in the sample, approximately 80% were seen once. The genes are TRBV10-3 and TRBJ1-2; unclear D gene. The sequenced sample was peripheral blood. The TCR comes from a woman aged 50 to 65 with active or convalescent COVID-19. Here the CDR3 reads CAISESNGVVGYTF. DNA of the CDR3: TGTGCCATCAGTGAGTCGAACGGGGTAGTCGGCTACACCTTC.